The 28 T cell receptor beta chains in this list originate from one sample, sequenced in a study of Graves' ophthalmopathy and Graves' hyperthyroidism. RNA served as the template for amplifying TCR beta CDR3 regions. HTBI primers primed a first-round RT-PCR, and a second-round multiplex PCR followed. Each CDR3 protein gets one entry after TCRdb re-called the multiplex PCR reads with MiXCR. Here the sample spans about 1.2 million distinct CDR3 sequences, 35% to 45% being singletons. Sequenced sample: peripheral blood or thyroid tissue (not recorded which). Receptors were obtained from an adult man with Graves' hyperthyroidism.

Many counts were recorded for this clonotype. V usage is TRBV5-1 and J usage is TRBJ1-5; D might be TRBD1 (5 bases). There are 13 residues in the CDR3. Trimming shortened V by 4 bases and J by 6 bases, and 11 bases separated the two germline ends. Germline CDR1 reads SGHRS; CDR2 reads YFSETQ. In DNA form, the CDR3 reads TGCGCCAGCAGCCGAGGGGCTGGTCAGCCCCAGCATTTT. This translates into CASSRGAGQPQHF.

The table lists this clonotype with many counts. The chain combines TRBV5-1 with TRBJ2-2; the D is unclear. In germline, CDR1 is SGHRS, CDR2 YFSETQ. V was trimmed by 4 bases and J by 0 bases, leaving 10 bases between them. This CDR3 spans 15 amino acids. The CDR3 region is CASSRAGANTGELFF. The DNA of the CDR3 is TGCGCCAGCAGCAGGGCAGGTGCGAACACCGGGGAGCTGTTTTTT.

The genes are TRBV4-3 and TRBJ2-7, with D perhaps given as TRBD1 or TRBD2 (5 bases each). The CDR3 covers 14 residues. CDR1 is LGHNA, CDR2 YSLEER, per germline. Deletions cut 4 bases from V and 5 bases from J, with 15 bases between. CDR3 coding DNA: TGCGCCAGCAGCCGCAGCCGGGGCAGGGACGAGCAGTACTTC. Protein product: CASSRSRGRDEQYF.

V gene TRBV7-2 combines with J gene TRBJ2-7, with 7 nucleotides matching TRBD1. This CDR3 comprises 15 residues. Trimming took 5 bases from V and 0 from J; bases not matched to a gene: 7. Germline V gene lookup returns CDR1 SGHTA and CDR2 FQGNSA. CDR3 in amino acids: CASSGGQESSYEQYF. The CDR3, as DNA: TGTGCCAGCAGCGGCGGACAGGAGAGCTCCTACGAGCAGTACTTC. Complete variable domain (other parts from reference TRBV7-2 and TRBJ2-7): GAGVSQSPSNKVTEKGKDVELRCDPISGHTALYWYRQSLGQGLEFLIYFQGNSAPDKSGLPSDRFSAERTGGSVSTLTIQRTQQEDSAVYLCASSGGQESSYEQYFGPGTRLTVT.

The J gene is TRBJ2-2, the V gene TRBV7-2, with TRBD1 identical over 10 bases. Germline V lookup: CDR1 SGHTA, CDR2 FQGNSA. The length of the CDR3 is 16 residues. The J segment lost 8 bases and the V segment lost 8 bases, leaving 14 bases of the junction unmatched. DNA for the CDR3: TGTGCCAGCTCCATCTTCCGGGACAGGGGACAGGGGGAGCTGTTTTTT. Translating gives CASSIFRDRGQGELFF.

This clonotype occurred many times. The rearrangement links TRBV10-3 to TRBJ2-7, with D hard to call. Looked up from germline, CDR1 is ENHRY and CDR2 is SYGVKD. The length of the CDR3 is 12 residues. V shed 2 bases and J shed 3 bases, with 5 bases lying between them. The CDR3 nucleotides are TGTGCCATCAGTGAGAACAGCTACGAGCAGTACTTC. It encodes CAISENSYEQYF.

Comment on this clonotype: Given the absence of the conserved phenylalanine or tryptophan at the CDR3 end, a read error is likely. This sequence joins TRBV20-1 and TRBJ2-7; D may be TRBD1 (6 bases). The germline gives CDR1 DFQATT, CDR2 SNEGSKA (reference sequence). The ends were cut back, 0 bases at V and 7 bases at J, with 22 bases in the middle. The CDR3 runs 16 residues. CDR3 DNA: TGCAGTGCTAGAGAAGACGAGAACGGGGACACCTGGGAGCAGTACTCC. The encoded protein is CSAREDENGDTWEQYS.

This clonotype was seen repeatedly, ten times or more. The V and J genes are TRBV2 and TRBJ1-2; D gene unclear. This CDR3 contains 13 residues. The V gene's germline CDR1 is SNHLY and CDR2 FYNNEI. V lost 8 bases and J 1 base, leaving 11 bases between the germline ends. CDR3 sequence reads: CASHGRLNYGYTF. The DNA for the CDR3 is TGTGCCAGCCACGGCAGGCTTAACTATGGCTACACCTTC.

In nucleotides, the CDR3 is TGTGCCAGCAGTCACGGCCGAAATAGCAATCAGCCCCAGCATTTT. Its protein is CASSHGRNSNQPQHF. J is TRBJ1-5 and V is TRBV6-5; D ambiguous. Germline loops: CDR1 MNHEY, CDR2 SVGAGI. This CDR3 has 15 amino acids. Deletions cut 5 bases from V and 0 bases from J, with 11 bases between.

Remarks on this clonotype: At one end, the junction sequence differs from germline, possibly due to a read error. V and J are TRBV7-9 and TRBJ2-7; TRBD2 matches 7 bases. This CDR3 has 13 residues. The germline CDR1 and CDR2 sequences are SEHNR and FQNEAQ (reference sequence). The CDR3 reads CASSLGRDYERYF. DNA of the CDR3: TGTGCCAGCAGCTTAGGGCGGGACTACGAGCGGTACTTC.

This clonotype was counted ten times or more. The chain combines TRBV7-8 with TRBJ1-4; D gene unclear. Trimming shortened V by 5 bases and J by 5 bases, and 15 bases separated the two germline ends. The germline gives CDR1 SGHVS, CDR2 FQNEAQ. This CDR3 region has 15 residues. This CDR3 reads CASSQIPGGNEKLFF. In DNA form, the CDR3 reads TGTGCCAGCAGCCAGATCCCGGGAGGGAATGAAAAACTGTTTTTT. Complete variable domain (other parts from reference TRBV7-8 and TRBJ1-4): GAGVSQSPRYKVAKRGQDVALRCDPISGHVSLFWYQQALGQGPEFLTYFQNEAQLDKSGLPSDRFFAERPEGSVSTLKIQRTQQEDSAVYLCASSQIPGGNEKLFFGSGTQLSVL.

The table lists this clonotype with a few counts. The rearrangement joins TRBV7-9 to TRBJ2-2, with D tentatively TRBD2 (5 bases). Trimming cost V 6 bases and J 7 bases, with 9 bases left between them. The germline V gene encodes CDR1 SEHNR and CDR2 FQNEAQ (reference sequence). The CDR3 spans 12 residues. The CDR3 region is CASSTGNGELFF. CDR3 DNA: TGTGCCAGCAGTACGGGGAACGGGGAGCTGTTTTTT. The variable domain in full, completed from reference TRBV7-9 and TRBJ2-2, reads DTGVSQNPRHKITKRGQNVTFRCDPISEHNRLYWYRQTLGQGPEFLTYFQNEAQLEKSRLLSDRFSAERPKGSFSTLEIQRTEQGDSAMYLCASSTGNGELFFGEGSRLTVL.

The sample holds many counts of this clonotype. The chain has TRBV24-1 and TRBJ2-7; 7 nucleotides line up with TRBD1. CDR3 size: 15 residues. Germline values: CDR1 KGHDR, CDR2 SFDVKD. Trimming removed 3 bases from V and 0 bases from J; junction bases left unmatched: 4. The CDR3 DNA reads TGTGCCACCAGTGATGAAGCAGGGGGCTCCTACGAGCAGTACTTC. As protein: CATSDEAGGSYEQYF.

The CDR3, as DNA: TGTGCCAGCAGCGGGACCGGGACAGGGGTTCGTAAATCGAACACCGGGGAGCTGTTTTTT. Translated: CASSGTGTGVRKSNTGELFF. The V and J genes are TRBV7-8 and TRBJ2-2; 10 bases are shared with TRBD1. CDR1 is SGHVS and CDR2 is FQNEAQ in the germline V gene. CDR3 length equals 20 residues. The V segment lost 5 bases and the J segment 0 bases; nucleotides outside the gene matches: 15. The full variable domain, with the rest looked up from reference TRBV7-8 and TRBJ2-2, is GAGVSQSPRYKVAKRGQDVALRCDPISGHVSLFWYQQALGQGPEFLTYFQNEAQLDKSGLPSDRFFAERPEGSVSTLKIQRTQQEDSAVYLCASSGTGTGVRKSNTGELFFGEGSRLTVL.

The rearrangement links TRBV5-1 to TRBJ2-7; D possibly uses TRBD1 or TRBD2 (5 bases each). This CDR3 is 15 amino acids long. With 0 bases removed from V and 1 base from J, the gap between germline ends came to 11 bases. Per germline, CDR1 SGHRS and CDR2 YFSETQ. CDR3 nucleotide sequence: TGCGCCAGCAGCTTGGATTGGGACGGTTCCTACGAGCAGTACTTC. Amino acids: CASSLDWDGSYEQYF.

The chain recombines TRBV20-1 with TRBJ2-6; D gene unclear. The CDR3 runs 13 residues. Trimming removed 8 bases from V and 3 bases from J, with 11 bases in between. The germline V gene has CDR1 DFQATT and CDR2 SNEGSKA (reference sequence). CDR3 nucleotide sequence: TGCAGTTTTGGGGTGGATGGGGCCAACGTCCTGACTTTC. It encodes CSFGVDGANVLTF.

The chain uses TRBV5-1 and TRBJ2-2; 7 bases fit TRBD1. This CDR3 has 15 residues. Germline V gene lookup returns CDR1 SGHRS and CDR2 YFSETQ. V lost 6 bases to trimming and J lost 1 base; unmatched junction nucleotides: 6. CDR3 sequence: CASTARTGNTGELFF. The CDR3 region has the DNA TGCGCCAGCACGGCTCGGACAGGGAACACCGGGGAGCTGTTTTTT.

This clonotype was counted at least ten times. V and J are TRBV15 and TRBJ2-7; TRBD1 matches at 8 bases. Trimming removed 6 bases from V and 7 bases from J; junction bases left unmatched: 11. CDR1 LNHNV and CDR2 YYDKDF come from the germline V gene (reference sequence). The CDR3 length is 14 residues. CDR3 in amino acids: CATRITGGFSEQYF. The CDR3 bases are TGTGCCACCAGGATAACAGGGGGGTTCTCGGAGCAGTACTTC.

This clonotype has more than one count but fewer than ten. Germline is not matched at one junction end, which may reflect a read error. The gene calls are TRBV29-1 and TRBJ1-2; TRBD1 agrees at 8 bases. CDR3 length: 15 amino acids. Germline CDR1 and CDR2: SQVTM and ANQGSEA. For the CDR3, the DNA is TGCAGCGTCGAAGCCACGACAGGGGTGGGGTATGGCTACACCTTC. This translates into CSVEATTGVGYGYTF.

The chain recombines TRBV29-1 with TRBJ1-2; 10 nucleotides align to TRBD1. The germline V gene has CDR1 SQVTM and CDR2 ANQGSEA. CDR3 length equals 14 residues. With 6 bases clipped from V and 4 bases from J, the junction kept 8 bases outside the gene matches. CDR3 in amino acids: CSVTPGQGSYGYTF. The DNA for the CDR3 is TGCAGCGTGACACCGGGACAGGGGAGCTATGGCTACACCTTC.

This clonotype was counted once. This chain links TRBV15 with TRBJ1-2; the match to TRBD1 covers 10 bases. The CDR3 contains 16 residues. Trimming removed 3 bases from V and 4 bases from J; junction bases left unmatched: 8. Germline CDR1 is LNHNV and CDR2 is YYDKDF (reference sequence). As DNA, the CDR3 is TGTGCCACCAGCAGCGGGACAGGGGCTAACCTCTATGGCTACACCTTC. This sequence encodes CATSSGTGANLYGYTF.

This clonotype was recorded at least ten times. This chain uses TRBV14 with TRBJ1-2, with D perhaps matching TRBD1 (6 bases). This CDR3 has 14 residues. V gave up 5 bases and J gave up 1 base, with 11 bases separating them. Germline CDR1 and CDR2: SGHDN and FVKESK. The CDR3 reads CASSTGQFNYGYTF. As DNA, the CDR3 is TGTGCCAGCAGCACCGGACAGTTTAACTATGGCTACACCTTC.

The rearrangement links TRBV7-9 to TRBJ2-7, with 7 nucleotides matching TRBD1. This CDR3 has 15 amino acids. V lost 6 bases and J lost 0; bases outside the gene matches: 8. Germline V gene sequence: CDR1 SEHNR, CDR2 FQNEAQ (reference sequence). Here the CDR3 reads CASSLMRGRSYEQYF. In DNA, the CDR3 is TGTGCCAGCAGTTTAATGAGGGGGCGCTCCTACGAGCAGTACTTC.

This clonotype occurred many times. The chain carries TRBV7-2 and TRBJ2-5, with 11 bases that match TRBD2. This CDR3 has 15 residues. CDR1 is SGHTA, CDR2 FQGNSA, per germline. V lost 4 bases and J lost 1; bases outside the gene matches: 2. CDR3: CASSSSGGTQETQYF. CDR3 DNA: TGTGCCAGCAGCTCTAGCGGGGGGACCCAAGAGACCCAGTACTTC. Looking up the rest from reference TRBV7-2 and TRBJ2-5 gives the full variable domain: GAGVSQSPSNKVTEKGKDVELRCDPISGHTALYWYRQSLGQGLEFLIYFQGNSAPDKSGLPSDRFSAERTGGSVSTLTIQRTQQEDSAVYLCASSSSGGTQETQYFGPGTRLLVL.

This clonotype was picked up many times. In nucleotides, the CDR3 is TGCAGCGCTGGGAACACCGGGGAGCTGTTTTTT. As protein: CSAGNTGELFF. The chain joins TRBV29-1 to TRBJ2-2; D is ambiguous. V lost 7 bases, J lost 1 base, and 4 bases lay in between. Looked up from germline, CDR1 is SQVTM and CDR2 is ANQGSEA. The CDR3 spans 11 residues.

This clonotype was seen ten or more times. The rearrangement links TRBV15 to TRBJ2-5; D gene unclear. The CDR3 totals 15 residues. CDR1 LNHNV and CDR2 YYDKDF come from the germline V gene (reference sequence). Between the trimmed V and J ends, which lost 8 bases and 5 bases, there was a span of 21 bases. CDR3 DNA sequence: TGTGCCACCGTCGACCCCACAGAGTGGGTGGAGACCCAGTACTTC. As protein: CATVDPTEWVETQYF. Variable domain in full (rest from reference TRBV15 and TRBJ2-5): DAMVIQNPRYQVTQFGKPVTLSCSQTLNHNVMYWYQQKSSQAPKLLFHYYDKDFNNEADTPDNFQSRRPNTSFCFLDIRSPGLGDTAMYLCATVDPTEWVETQYFGPGTRLLVL.

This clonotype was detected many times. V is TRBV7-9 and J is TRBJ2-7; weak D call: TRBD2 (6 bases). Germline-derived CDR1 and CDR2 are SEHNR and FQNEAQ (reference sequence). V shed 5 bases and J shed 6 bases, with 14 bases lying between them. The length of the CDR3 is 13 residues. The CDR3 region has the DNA TGTGCCAGCAGCCTATCGGGGGTCCTCGAGCAGTACTTC. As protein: CASSLSGVLEQYF.

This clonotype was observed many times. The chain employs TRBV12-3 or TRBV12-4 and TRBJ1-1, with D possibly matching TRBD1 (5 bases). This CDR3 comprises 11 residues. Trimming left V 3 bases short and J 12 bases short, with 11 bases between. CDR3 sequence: CASSFHRTSFF. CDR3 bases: TGTGCCAGCAGTTTTCACAGGACGTCTTTCTTT.